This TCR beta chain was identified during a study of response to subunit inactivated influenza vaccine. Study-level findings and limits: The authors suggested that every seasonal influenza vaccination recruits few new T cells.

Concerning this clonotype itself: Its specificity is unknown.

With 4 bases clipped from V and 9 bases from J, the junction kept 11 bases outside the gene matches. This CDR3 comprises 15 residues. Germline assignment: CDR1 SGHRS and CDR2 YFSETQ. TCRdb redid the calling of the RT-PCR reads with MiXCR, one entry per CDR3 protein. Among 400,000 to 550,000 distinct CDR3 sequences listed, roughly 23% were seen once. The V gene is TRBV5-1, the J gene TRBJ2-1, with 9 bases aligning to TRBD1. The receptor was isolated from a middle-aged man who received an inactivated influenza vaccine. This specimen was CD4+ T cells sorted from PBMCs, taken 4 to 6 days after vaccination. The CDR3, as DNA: TGCGCCAGCAGCCCGGGACAGGGCGCGGGAAGTGAGCAGTTCTTC. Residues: CASSPGQGAGSEQFF.